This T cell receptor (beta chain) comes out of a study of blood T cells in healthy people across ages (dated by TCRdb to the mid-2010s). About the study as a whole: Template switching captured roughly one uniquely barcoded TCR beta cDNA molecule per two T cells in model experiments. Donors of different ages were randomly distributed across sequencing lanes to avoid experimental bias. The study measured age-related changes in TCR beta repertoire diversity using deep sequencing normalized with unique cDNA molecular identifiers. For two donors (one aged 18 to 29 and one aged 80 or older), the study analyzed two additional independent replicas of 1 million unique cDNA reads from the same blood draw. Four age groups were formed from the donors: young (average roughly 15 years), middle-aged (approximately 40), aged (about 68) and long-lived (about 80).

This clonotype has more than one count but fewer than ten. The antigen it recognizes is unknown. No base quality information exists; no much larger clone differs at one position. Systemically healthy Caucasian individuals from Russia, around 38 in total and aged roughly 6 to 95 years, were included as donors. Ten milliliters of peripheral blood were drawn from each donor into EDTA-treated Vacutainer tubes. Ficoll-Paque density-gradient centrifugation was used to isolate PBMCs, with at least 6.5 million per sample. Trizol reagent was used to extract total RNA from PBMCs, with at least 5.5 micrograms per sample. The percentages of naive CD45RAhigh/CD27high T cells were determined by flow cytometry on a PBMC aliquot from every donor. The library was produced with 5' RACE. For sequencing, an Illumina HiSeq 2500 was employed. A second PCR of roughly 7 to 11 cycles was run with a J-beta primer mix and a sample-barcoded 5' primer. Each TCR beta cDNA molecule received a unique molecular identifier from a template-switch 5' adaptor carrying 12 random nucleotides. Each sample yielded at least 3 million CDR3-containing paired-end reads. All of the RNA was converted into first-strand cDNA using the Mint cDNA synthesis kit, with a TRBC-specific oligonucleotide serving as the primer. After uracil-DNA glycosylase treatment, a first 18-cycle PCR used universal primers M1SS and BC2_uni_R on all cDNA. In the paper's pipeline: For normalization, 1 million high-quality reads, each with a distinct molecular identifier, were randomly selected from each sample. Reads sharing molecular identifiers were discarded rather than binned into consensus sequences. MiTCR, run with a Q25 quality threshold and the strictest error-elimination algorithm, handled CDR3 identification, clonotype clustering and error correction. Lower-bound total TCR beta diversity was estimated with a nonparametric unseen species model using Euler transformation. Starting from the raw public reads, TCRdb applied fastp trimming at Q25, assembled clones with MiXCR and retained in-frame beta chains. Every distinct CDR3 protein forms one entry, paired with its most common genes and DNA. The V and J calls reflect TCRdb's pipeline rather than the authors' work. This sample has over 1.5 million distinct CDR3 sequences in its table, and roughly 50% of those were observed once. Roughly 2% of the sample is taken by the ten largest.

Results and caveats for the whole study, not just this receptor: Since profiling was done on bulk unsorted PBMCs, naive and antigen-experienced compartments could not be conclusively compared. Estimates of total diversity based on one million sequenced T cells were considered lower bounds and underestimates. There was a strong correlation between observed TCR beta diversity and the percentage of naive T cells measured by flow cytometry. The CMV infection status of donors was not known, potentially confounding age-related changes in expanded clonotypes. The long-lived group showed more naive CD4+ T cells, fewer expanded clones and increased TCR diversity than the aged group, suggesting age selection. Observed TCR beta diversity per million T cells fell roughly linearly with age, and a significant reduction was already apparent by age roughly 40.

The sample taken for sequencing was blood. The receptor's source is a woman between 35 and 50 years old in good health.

The CDR3 loop reads CSVDRDRSYNEQFF. The base sequence is TGCAGCGTCGACAGGGACCGATCCTACAATGAGCAGTTCTTC. The rearranged chain carries TRBV29-1 and TRBJ2-1; 7 central nucleotides agree with TRBD1. The germline V gene supplies CDR1 SQVTM and CDR2 ANQGSEA. The CDR3 numbers 14 residues from cysteine through phenylalanine. CDR3 DNA only is kept here, 42 bases in frame from base 1. V trim: 6 bases; J trim: 1 base; unmatched bases: 6.